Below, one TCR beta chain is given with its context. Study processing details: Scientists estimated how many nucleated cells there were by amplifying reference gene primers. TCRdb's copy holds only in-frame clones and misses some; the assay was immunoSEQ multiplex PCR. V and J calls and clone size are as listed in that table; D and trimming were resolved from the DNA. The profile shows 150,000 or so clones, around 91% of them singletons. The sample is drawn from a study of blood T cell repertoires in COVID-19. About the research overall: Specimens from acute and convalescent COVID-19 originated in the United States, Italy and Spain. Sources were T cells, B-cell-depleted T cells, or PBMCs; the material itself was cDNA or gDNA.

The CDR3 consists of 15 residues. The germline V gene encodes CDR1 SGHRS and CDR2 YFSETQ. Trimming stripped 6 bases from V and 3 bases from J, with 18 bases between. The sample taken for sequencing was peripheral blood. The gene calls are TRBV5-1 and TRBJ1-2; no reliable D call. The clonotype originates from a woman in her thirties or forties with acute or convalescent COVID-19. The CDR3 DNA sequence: TGCGCCAGCACCTGGATAGGAGAACCTCACTATGGCTACACCTTC. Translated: CASTWIGEPHYGYTF. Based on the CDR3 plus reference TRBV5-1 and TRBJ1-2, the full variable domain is KAGVTQTPRYLIKTRGQQVTLSCSPISGHRSVSWYQQTPGQGLQFLFEYFSETQRNKGNFPGRFSGRQFSNSRSEMNVSTLELGDSALYLCASTWIGEPHYGYTFGSGTRLTVV.